This entry is about one TCR beta chain. The same CDR3 is also encoded by other DNA sequences in this sample. The data derive from a study of shared clonotypes between healthy human individuals. Per germline, CDR1 MDHEN and CDR2 SYDVKM. The CDR3 runs 11 residues. Trimming took 2 bases from V and 3 from J, leaving 2 bases between them. Clones were read by immunoSEQ multiplex PCR, and TCRdb kept only the in-frame ones, dropping some. The table records just over 2,000,000 clones, around 95% of them present only once. The receptor was isolated from a man younger than 35 in good health. Sequencing used naive CD4+ T cells sorted from blood. Documented subset: CD45RA+ positively selected. This chain links TRBV28 with TRBJ2-7, with D unclear. The CDR3 DNA follows: TGTGCCAGCAGTTTAGGCTACGAGCAGTACTTC. Amino acid sequence: CASSLGYEQYF.